The clone carrying this T cell receptor (beta chain) is a singleton in its sample. Its antigen is undetermined. These data come from a study of Ad26.COV2.S vaccination and SARS-CoV-2 variants. Study-level results: Measurements of TCR breadth and depth may have given underestimates of the total T cell responses. Similar non-spike TCR breadth was seen in vaccine and placebo recipients.

Treatment indicated: 15 to 20 received Ad26.COV2.S at low or high dose, single or two shots; five or six received placebo; per-sample allocation not given. It was on day 63 after the first vaccine or placebo injection that samples were taken. The donor was a Boston adult aged 18-55 years. Ad26 vector vaccine expressed Wuhan-strain SARS-CoV-2 spike. This table comes from immunoSEQ multiplex PCR, and its TCRdb copy is limited to in-frame clones, with some not included. Here the sample spans about 400,000 clones, approximately 90% being singletons. Germline CDR1 reads PRHDT; CDR2 reads FYEKMQ (reference sequence). This CDR3 contains 17 residues. J lost 1 base, V lost 0 bases, and 5 bases had no gene match.

The clonotype was recovered from a person aged 18-60 years who received the Ad26.COV2.S COVID-19 vaccine or a placebo. The sequenced sample was peripheral blood, obtained in a trial of Ad26.COV2.S vaccine versus placebo. The chain employs TRBV13 and TRBJ2-5, with 10 bases aligning to TRBD2. The CDR3 loop is CASSLGQLAGGQETQYF. CDR3 DNA: TGTGCCAGCAGCTTAGGCCAGTTAGCGGGGGGCCAAGAGACCCAGTACTTC.